This TCR beta chain was identified during a study of T cells after yellow fever vaccination. For TCR, cDNA came from 5'RACE template switching, which added a universal primer site and UMIs. TCRdb re-called the 5' RACE reads with MiXCR, one entry per CDR3 protein. Of 550,000 or so distinct CDR3 sequences listed, around 21% were seen once; the top ten hold 13% to 15%. The CDR3 contains 15 residues. Germline V gives CDR1 SGHRS, CDR2 YFSETQ. V dropped 4 bases and J dropped 3; count of bases not matched to a gene: 4. The starting material was PBMCs, obtained 15 days after the yellow fever booster vaccination. The genes are TRBV5-1 and TRBJ2-7, with 13 bases aligning to TRBD2. This sequence originates from a man aged 30 to 39 who received the YFV17D yellow fever vaccine. DNA of the CDR3: TGCGCCAGCAGCCCAGGACTAGCGGGAGACTACGAGCAGTACTTC. Its protein is CASSPGLAGDYEQYF.